This T cell receptor delta chain was observed in a study of Vδ1+ human thymocytes. Study results and caveats: Thymic TRG and TRD repertoires appeared highly polyclonal, with Gaussian CDR3 length distributions.

CDR1 is TSWWSYY, CDR2 QGS, per germline. The CDR3 is made up of 20 amino acids. Trimming removed 2 bases at V and 1 base at J, with 26 bases between. RNA was extracted from the cells and then reverse transcribed. Pooled V-gene forward primers with one constant-region reverse primer generated the CDR3 amplicons by multiplex PCR. TCRdb reprocessed the multiplex PCR reads using CATT. Here the sample spans around 56,000 delta-chain clones, approximately 16% being singletons. Points on this clone: Its target is unknown.

Sequencing was performed on Vdelta1+ gamma-delta thymocytes from the thymus. Sample subset: FACS-sorted CD3+ TCRalphabeta- TCRVdelta1+ TCRVdelta2- thymocytes. The sequence came from a girl in the first two years of life who had congenital heart surgery. The genes are TRDV1 and TRDJ1; D perhaps matches TRDD2 (8 bases). CDR3 nucleotides: TGTGCTCTTGGGGAATTGGCTTCCTACTATTGGGGGACACCCACCGATAAACTCATCTTT. Translation gives CALGELASYYWGTPTDKLIF.